The 29 T cell receptor beta chains reported below all come from one sample, sequenced in a study of blood T cells in healthy people across ages. Through a sample-barcoded 5' primer and a J-beta primer mix, a second PCR was run for roughly 7 to 12 cycles. TCRdb independently ran MiXCR on the 5' RACE reads; one entry per CDR3 protein. The repertoire holds about 380,000 distinct CDR3 sequences, with 50% to 60% as singletons. The material sequenced was blood. The source is a man in his 60s in good health.

A few counts support this clonotype. The chain has TRBV5-1 and TRBJ2-7; 8 bases agree with TRBD1. CDR1 and CDR2 from the germline V gene are SGHRS and YFSETQ. CDR3 length equals 15 residues. V lost 6 bases to trimming and J lost 0 bases; unmatched junction nucleotides: 8. CDR3 DNA: TGCGCCAGCACAACTGACAGGGGTCGCTCCTACGAGCAGTACTTC. Its protein product is CASTTDRGRSYEQYF. Together with reference TRBV5-1 and TRBJ2-7, the CDR3 gives the full variable domain: KAGVTQTPRYLIKTRGQQVTLSCSPISGHRSVSWYQQTPGQGLQFLFEYFSETQRNKGNFPGRFSGRQFSNSRSEMNVSTLELGDSALYLCASTTDRGRSYEQYFGPGTRLTVT.

The rearrangement joins TRBV29-1 to TRBJ2-5; 11 bases are shared with TRBD1. Gene TRBJ2-7 matches the end of the DNA better, so the J call may be wrong. The germline V gene encodes CDR1 SQVTM and CDR2 ANQGSEA. This CDR3 comprises 14 residues. This chain's CDR3 is CSVEGTGGIYEQYF. CDR3 DNA sequence: TGCAGCGTTGAAGGGACAGGGGGCATCTACGAGCAGTACTTC.

The gene calls are TRBV6-2 or TRBV6-3 and TRBJ1-5; 10 bases match TRBD1. The CDR3 loop spans 17 amino acids. Germline CDR1 reads MNHEY; CDR2 reads SVGEGT. The J segment lost 9 bases and the V segment lost 7 bases, leaving 18 bases of the junction unmatched. The CDR3 protein is CASTPRGQGIRDLPQHF. CDR3 DNA: TGTGCCAGCACCCCTCGGGGACAGGGGATACGAGATTTGCCCCAGCATTTT.

The chain carries TRBV7-2 and TRBJ2-4; D may match TRBD1 or TRBD2 (5 bases each). The DNA end is a closer match to TRBJ2-5, so the J assignment may be wrong. The CDR3 contains 18 residues. The germline V gene has CDR1 SGHTA and CDR2 FQGNSA. The CDR3 sequence is CASSPPPWDPGSTETQYF. The CDR3 bases are TGTGCCAGCAGCCCCCCACCATGGGACCCCGGGTCGACGGAGACCCAGTACTTC.

The chain employs TRBV7-2 and TRBJ1-2; 12 bases match TRBD1. After removal of 1 base from V and 0 bases from J, the junction contained 6 bases not matched to a gene. CDR1 and CDR2 from the germline V gene are SGHTA and FQGNSA. This CDR3 spans 18 amino acids. The CDR3 coding sequence is TGTGCCAGCAGCTTAGGGGGGACAGGGGGCTCATCTAACTATGGCTACACCTTC. Translated: CASSLGGTGGSSNYGYTF. Filled out from reference TRBV7-2 and TRBJ1-2, the complete variable domain reads GAGVSQSPSNKVTEKGKDVELRCDPISGHTALYWYRQSLGQGLEFLIYFQGNSAPDKSGLPSDRFSAERTGGSVSTLTIQRTQQEDSAVYLCASSLGGTGGSSNYGYTFGSGTRLTVV.

The rearrangement links TRBV14 to TRBJ2-4; TRBD1 agrees at 9 bases. TRBJ2-7 matches the DNA end more closely, so the J call is doubtful. This CDR3 has 16 amino acids. Germline CDR1 is SGHDN and CDR2 is FVKESK. The CDR3 protein is CASSPALGTGIYEQYF. The CDR3 nucleotides are TGTGCCAGCAGCCCGGCTCTGGGGACAGGGATCTACGAGCAGTACTTC.

This clonotype was observed a few times. The V and J genes are TRBV7-6 and TRBJ2-7; weak D call: TRBD1 (6 bases). This CDR3 spans 16 amino acids. CDR1 and CDR2 (germline): SGHVS, FNYEAQ. Trimming pared 4 bases from V and 3 bases from J, leaving 19 bases between. The CDR3 sequence is CASSSSRGRGVYEQYF. The CDR3 DNA follows: TGTGCCAGCAGCTCCTCACGGGGCAGGGGAGTCTACGAGCAGTACTTC.

The chain links TRBV7-2 to TRBJ2-7; 11 nucleotides line up with TRBD2. The CDR3 runs 15 residues. Germline CDR1 and CDR2: SGHTA and FQGNSA. J gave up 3 bases and V 1 base, and 2 bases lay outside the gene matches. The CDR3 sequence is CASSLVGTSGYEQYF. In nucleotides, the CDR3 is TGTGCCAGCAGCTTAGTTGGGACTAGCGGCTACGAGCAGTACTTC.

The V and J genes are TRBV3-1 and TRBJ2-5, with 10 bases matching TRBD2. This CDR3 has 15 amino acids. Trimming cost V 4 bases and J 11 bases; bases outside gene matches: 13. Germline V CDR1 and CDR2: LGHDT, YNNKEL (reference sequence). The CDR3: CASSPGLAVGNEQYF. The DNA for the CDR3 is TGTGCCAGCAGCCCAGGACTAGCGGTGGGGAATGAGCAGTACTTC.

V gene TRBV4-2 combines with J gene TRBJ2-2; 7 bases fit TRBD2. Germline trimming cut 1 base from V and 4 bases from J; bases unmatched to any gene: 6. This CDR3 contains 16 residues. Looked up from germline, CDR1 is LGHNA and CDR2 is YNFKEQ. In DNA form, the CDR3 reads TGTGCCAGCAGCCAAGGTCCCAGCGGGATCACCGGGGAGCTGTTTTTT. Translation gives CASSQGPSGITGELFF.

The CDR3, as DNA: TGCGCCAGCAGCTCATGGGGACAGGGGGCGGGAAGGGACTACGAGCAGTACTTC. This codes for CASSSWGQGAGRDYEQYF. The chain recombines TRBV5-1 with TRBJ2-7, with 12 bases that match TRBD1. The germline gives CDR1 SGHRS, CDR2 YFSETQ. The J segment lost 3 bases and the V segment lost 3 bases, leaving 13 bases of the junction unmatched. CDR3 size: 18 residues.

The V gene is TRBV4-3, the J gene TRBJ2-7; maybe TRBD1 (6 bases). The V and J ends lost 3 bases and 3 bases respectively, with 15 bases between them. The CDR3 covers 15 residues. CDR1 and CDR2 (germline): LGHNA, YSLEER. The DNA for the CDR3 is TGCGCCAGCAGCCAGAACAGGGCACCTATCTACGAGCAGTACTTC. As protein: CASSQNRAPIYEQYF.

This chain connects TRBV15 to TRBJ2-7, with a tentative D call TRBD1 (6 bases). Trimming took off 0 bases at V and 6 bases at J, with 15 bases between the two ends. This CDR3 has 15 residues. Germline CDR1 is LNHNV and CDR2 is YYDKDF (reference sequence). The CDR3 bases are TGTGCCACCAGCAGAGATTTAACAGGGAAAATCGAGCAGTACTTC. Its translation is CATSRDLTGKIEQYF.

The V gene is TRBV28, the J gene TRBJ2-5; 7 positions agree with TRBD1. Germline V gene sequence: CDR1 MDHEN, CDR2 SYDVKM. With V trimmed by 2 bases and J by 1 base, 7 bases remained unmatched. The CDR3 contains 16 residues. CDR3 residues: CASSLNPRQGQETQYF. CDR3 DNA: TGTGCCAGCAGTTTAAACCCTAGACAGGGCCAAGAGACCCAGTACTTC.

This chain joins TRBV21-1 and TRBJ2-7; the table calls TRBD2, which could not be checked here. TRBV21-1 is classified as a pseudogene. This CDR3 has 13 residues. CDR3 protein: CASSRSGSDEQYF. CDR3 DNA sequence: TGTGCCAGCAGCAGGAGCGGGAGCGATGAGCAGTACTTC.

The chain has TRBV11-3 and TRBJ1-1, with TRBD1 as a possible D gene (5 bases). The germline gives CDR1 SGHNT, CDR2 YENEEA. V shed 3 bases and J shed 4 bases, with 12 bases lying between them. This CDR3 region has 14 residues. In DNA, the CDR3 is TGTGCCAGCAGCTTGCAGGGTACAAGCACTGAAGCTTTCTTT. Encoded protein: CASSLQGTSTEAFF.

The chain joins TRBV28 to TRBJ2-7; weak D call: TRBD1 (6 bases). Germline V lookup: CDR1 MDHEN, CDR2 SYDVKM. CDR3 size: 16 residues. The V gene lost 0 bases and the J gene lost 6 bases, with 18 bases spanning the gap. CDR3 in DNA: TGTGCCAGCAGTTTATGGAGTCGGCAGGGGCTCCTCGAGCAGTACTTC. Its protein is CASSLWSRQGLLEQYF. Full variable domain (outside the CDR3, taken from reference TRBV28 and TRBJ2-7): DVKVTQSSRYLVKRTGEKVFLECVQDMDHENMFWYRQDPGLGLRLIYFSYDVKMKEKGDIPEGYSVSREKKERFSLILESASTNQTSMYLCASSLWSRQGLLEQYFGPGTRLTVT.

The CDR3 DNA sequence: TGCAGCGTTAGGGGGACAGGGAACTACAATGAGCAGTTCTTC. It encodes CSVRGTGNYNEQFF. The V gene is TRBV29-1, the J gene TRBJ2-1; the match to TRBD1 covers 9 bases. This CDR3 spans 14 amino acids. With 5 bases clipped from V and 3 bases from J, the junction kept 5 bases outside the gene matches. Germline V gene data show CDR1 as SQVTM and CDR2 as ANQGSEA.

V and J are TRBV18 and TRBJ1-2; a possible D gene is TRBD1 (6 bases). Trimming cost V 1 base and J 0 bases, with 15 bases left between them. CDR3 length equals 17 residues. Germline CDR1 KGHSH, CDR2 LQKENI. The chain's CDR3 is CASSPRRGAGANYGYTF. The CDR3 coding sequence is TGTGCCAGCTCACCACGGAGGGGGGCCGGAGCTAACTATGGCTACACCTTC.

A single count supports this clonotype. The chain employs TRBV29-1 and TRBJ1-1; the D is unclear. The V gene's germline CDR1 is SQVTM and CDR2 ANQGSEA. The CDR3 contains 10 residues. V shed 6 bases and J shed 3 bases, with 5 bases lying between them. The CDR3 DNA reads TGCAGCGTCAGCCACACTGAAGCTTTCTTT. It translates to CSVSHTEAFF.

For this clonotype: One end of the junction is discordant with germline, which a read error may explain. J is TRBJ2-7 and V is TRBV12-3 or TRBV12-4; D is perhaps TRBD1 or TRBD2 (6 bases each). This CDR3 comprises 14 residues. In DNA form, the CDR3 reads TGTGCCAACAGTTTTGGGGGGCTGGGATACGAGCAGTACTTC. Residues: CANSFGGLGYEQYF.

This clonotype has just a few counts. This rearrangement joins TRBV20-1 to TRBJ1-4, with D possibly being TRBD1 (5 bases). Germline V gene data show CDR1 as DFQATT and CDR2 as SNEGSKA (reference sequence). Trimming pared 5 bases from V and 5 bases from J, leaving 12 bases between. This CDR3 is built from 13 residues. In nucleotides, the CDR3 is TGCAGTGCTGCGGGGGTACAAAATGAAAAACTGTTTTTT. This codes for CSAAGVQNEKLFF.

V gene TRBV29-1 combines with J gene TRBJ2-1; a possible D gene is TRBD1 (5 bases). Germline CDR1 SQVTM, CDR2 ANQGSEA. The CDR3 consists of 14 residues. V was pared by 7 bases and J by 2 bases, with 15 bases between. CDR3: CSAKVQGPYNEQFF. The CDR3 bases are TGCAGCGCCAAGGTTCAGGGTCCCTACAATGAGCAGTTCTTC.

The chain has TRBV20-1 and TRBJ2-7; weak D call: TRBD2 (6 bases). The ends were cut back, 6 bases at V and 7 bases at J, with 19 bases in the middle. This CDR3 contains 13 residues. Germline V gene lookup returns CDR1 DFQATT and CDR2 SNEGSKA (reference sequence). CDR3 DNA: TGCAGTGCAGCTCGCTCGCGGGCGGGGGAGCAGTACTTC. Amino acids: CSAARSRAGEQYF.

The chain is built from TRBV18 and TRBJ1-5; 11 nucleotides align to TRBD1. The CDR3 has 17 residues. Trimming took 3 bases from V and 0 from J; bases not matched to a gene: 4. CDR1 KGHSH and CDR2 LQKENI come from the germline V gene. The CDR3 region has the DNA TGTGCCAGCTCACCGGGGACAGGGGGTTTTAGCAATCAGCCCCAGCATTTT. This codes for CASSPGTGGFSNQPQHF.

The J gene is TRBJ1-6, the V gene TRBV7-9, with D perhaps TRBD1 (6 bases). The germline V and J ends were trimmed by 5 bases and 9 bases, with 17 bases remaining between them. From germline, CDR1 is SEHNR and CDR2 FQNEAQ (reference sequence). The CDR3 sequence is 15 residues long. CDR3: CASSTGQPGSSPLHF. CDR3 nucleotide sequence: TGTGCCAGCAGCACCGGACAGCCTGGCAGTTCACCCCTCCACTTT.

The genes are TRBV20-1 and TRBJ2-6; 10 nucleotides line up with TRBD1. Germline V gives CDR1 DFQATT, CDR2 SNEGSKA (reference sequence). This CDR3 is built from 15 residues. The V and J ends lost 3 bases and 2 bases, in that order; junction bases with no gene match: 1. As DNA, the CDR3 is TGCAGTGCTAGGACAGGGGGCGCTGGGGCCAACGTCCTGACTTTC. Translation gives CSARTGGAGANVLTF.

With regard to this clonotype: At one end, the junction sequence differs from germline, possibly due to a read error. In DNA, the CDR3 is TGTGCCGGCAGCCCCGAGACAGGAACCATTCAAGAGACCCAGTACTTC. Residues: CAGSPETGTIQETQYF. This chain connects TRBV4-2 to TRBJ2-5; possible D gene TRBD1, 6 bases. CDR3 length: 16 amino acids. Germline V CDR1 and CDR2: LGHNA, YNFKEQ.

For the CDR3, the DNA is TGTGCCAGCAGTGGCGGTAACACAGATACGCAGTATTTT. As protein: CASSGGNTDTQYF. This chain connects TRBV28 to TRBJ2-3; D not resolved. This CDR3 region has 13 residues. V lost 5 bases and J 2 bases, leaving 8 bases between the germline ends. Germline CDR1 MDHEN, CDR2 SYDVKM.